Shown below are 21 T cell receptor beta chains from a single sample sequenced in a study of blood T cell repertoires in COVID-19. Clones were read by immunoSEQ multiplex PCR, and TCRdb kept only the in-frame ones, dropping some. This sample has approximately 30,000 clones, with over 70% found just once. Input material: peripheral blood. The receptors come from a man aged 45-65 years with active or convalescent COVID-19.

CDR3 loop: CASTGQGSTEAFF. In DNA, the CDR3 is TGTGCCAGCACTGGACAGGGGTCCACTGAAGCTTTCTTT. The chain recombines TRBV3-1 (or the pseudogene TRBV3-2) with TRBJ1-1; 9 bases line up with TRBD1. Looked up from germline, CDR1 is LGHDT and CDR2 is YNNKEL (reference sequence). Losses at the gene ends were 7 bases for V and 4 bases for J; bases not matched to a gene: 4. CDR3 length: 13 residues.

The chain joins TRBV7-9 to TRBJ2-1; tentative D call: TRBD2 (5 bases). This CDR3 is built from 13 residues. The germline CDR1 and CDR2 sequences are SEHNR and FQNEAQ (reference sequence). The V gene lost 4 bases and the J gene lost 8 bases, with 12 bases spanning the gap. CDR3 coding DNA: TGTGCCAGCAGCTCCGCTAGCTTCGATGAGCAGTTCTTC. Protein product: CASSSASFDEQFF.

The chain employs TRBV30 and TRBJ2-7; 8 bases agree with TRBD1. The CDR3 has 12 residues. V lost 4 bases and J lost 4; bases outside the gene matches: 3. Germline V gene lookup returns CDR1 GTSNPN and CDR2 SVGIG (reference sequence). CDR3 residues: CAWIQGAYEQYF. CDR3 sequence (DNA): TGTGCCTGGATTCAGGGGGCATACGAGCAGTACTTC.

The chain has TRBV7-9 and TRBJ1-2; TRBD1 matches 7 bases. J gave up 7 bases and V 6 bases, and 2 bases lay outside the gene matches. In germline, CDR1 is SEHNR, CDR2 FQNEAQ (reference sequence). This CDR3 is built from 11 residues. CDR3 residues: CASSWDSGYTF. CDR3 sequence (DNA): TGTGCCAGCAGTTGGGACAGTGGCTACACCTTC.

The V and J genes are TRBV6-2 or TRBV6-3 and TRBJ2-3; D possibly corresponds to TRBD2 (5 bases). This CDR3 has 16 residues. The V end was cut by 0 bases, the J end by 7 bases, with 17 bases between. The germline CDR1 and CDR2 sequences are MNHEY and SVGEGT. Here the CDR3 reads CASSYSSRGTTNTQYF. As DNA, the CDR3 is TGTGCCAGCAGTTACTCGAGTCGGGGAACTACGAATACGCAGTATTTT.

The V and J genes are TRBV10-1 and TRBJ1-6; 11 bases are shared with TRBD1. Germline lookup yields CDR1 WNHNN and CDR2 SYGVQD (reference sequence). Trimming at V came to 3 bases and at J to 4 bases, leaving 5 bases not matched to a gene. CDR3 length: 17 amino acids. The CDR3 region is CASSDSGTGGYNSPLHF. CDR3 nucleotides: TGCGCCAGCAGTGACTCCGGGACAGGGGGATATAATTCACCCCTCCACTTT.

The genes are TRBV19 and TRBJ1-1, with TRBD1 identical over 7 bases. V dropped 6 bases and J dropped 4; count of bases not matched to a gene: 8. CDR1 and CDR2 (germline): LNHDA, SQIVND (reference sequence). There are 14 residues in the CDR3. CDR3: CASSGQALRTEAFF. CDR3 nucleotide sequence: TGTGCCAGTAGCGGACAGGCGTTGCGCACTGAAGCTTTCTTT.

J is TRBJ1-2 and V is TRBV6-5; no reliable D call. Trimming took 10 bases from V and 0 from J, leaving 12 bases between them. Germline V gives CDR1 MNHEY, CDR2 SVGAGI. The CDR3 length is 13 residues. As DNA, the CDR3 is TGTGCCACCAACCCCCTAGCTAACTATGGCTACACCTTC. Translated, it gives CATNPLANYGYTF.

V gene TRBV7-9 combines with J gene TRBJ1-4; 7 bases are shared with TRBD1. Germline lookup yields CDR1 SEHNR and CDR2 FQNEAQ (reference sequence). Losses at the gene ends were 5 bases for V and 1 base for J; bases not matched to a gene: 4. This CDR3 contains 15 residues. For the CDR3, the DNA is TGTGCCAGCAGCCCAGACAGGGTAACTAATGAAAAACTGTTTTTT. It specifies CASSPDRVTNEKLFF.

The chain couples TRBV7-3 to TRBJ2-3; D is ambiguous. CDR1 SGHTA and CDR2 FQGTGA come from the germline V gene. V lost 6 bases and J 0 bases, leaving 10 bases between the germline ends. This CDR3 is 14 amino acids long. CDR3 bases: TGTGCCAGCAGTCTGGGCGCTAGCACAGATACGCAGTATTTT. Its translation is CASSLGASTDTQYF.

This sequence joins TRBV28 and TRBJ2-2, with D perhaps matching TRBD2 (6 bases). Germline V lookup: CDR1 MDHEN, CDR2 SYDVKM. V was shortened by 7 bases and J by 5 bases, with 26 bases between the two germline ends. The CDR3 is 18 amino acids. The CDR3 region is CASIPFNRRGGGTGELFF. The CDR3, as DNA: TGTGCCAGCATTCCCTTTAATAGGCGGGGCGGAGGAACCGGGGAGCTGTTTTTT.

V usage is TRBV5-5 and J usage is TRBJ1-2; maybe TRBD1 (6 bases). Germline V gene sequence: CDR1 SGHKS, CDR2 YYEKEE (reference sequence). V was pared by 6 bases and J by 4 bases, with 13 bases between. This CDR3 has 13 residues. CDR3 DNA: TGTGCCAGCAAGACAGGTTTGAGCTATGGCTACACCTTC. This translates into CASKTGLSYGYTF.

This chain joins TRBV7-9 and TRBJ2-7; 7 bases agree with TRBD1. Looked up from germline, CDR1 is SEHNR and CDR2 is FQNEAQ (reference sequence). V shed 7 bases and J 2 bases; nucleotides not matched to a gene: 17. The CDR3 is 17 amino acids. Here the CDR3 DNA reads TGTGCCAGCACCCCAACCCTAATGGACAGGTTTGCCTACGAGCAGTACTTC. Encoded protein: CASTPTLMDRFAYEQYF.

This clone appeared a single time. J is TRBJ2-1 and V is TRBV9; TRBD1 might be the D (5 bases). The germline V gene encodes CDR1 SGDLS and CDR2 YYNGEE. The CDR3 sequence is 12 residues long. The V end was cut by 7 bases, the J end by 4 bases, with 9 bases between. The CDR3 nucleotides read TGTGCCAGCGGCAGGGAATACAATGAGCAGTTCTTC. This translates into CASGREYNEQFF.

The genes are TRBV19 and TRBJ2-1; TRBD2 matches at 12 bases. Germline V gene data show CDR1 as LNHDA and CDR2 as SQIVND (reference sequence). This CDR3 contains 19 residues. V was pared by 5 bases and J by 7 bases, with 18 bases of the junction left unmatched. The CDR3 nucleotides are TGTGCCAGTAGTCTACAGGGAAGTTCGACTAGCGGGAGAGCGAATGAGCAGTTCTTC. Translation gives CASSLQGSSTSGRANEQFF.

This chain connects TRBV5-1 to TRBJ2-3; TRBD2 agrees at 10 bases. CDR1 is SGHRS and CDR2 is YFSETQ in the germline V gene. The CDR3 length is 16 residues. V lost 3 bases and J lost 7; bases outside the gene matches: 11. The CDR3 spells CASSSTGLAGVNTQYF. DNA of the CDR3: TGCGCCAGCAGCTCGACTGGGCTAGCGGGGGTAAATACGCAGTATTTT. Full variable domain (outside the CDR3, taken from reference TRBV5-1 and TRBJ2-3): KAGVTQTPRYLIKTRGQQVTLSCSPISGHRSVSWYQQTPGQGLQFLFEYFSETQRNKGNFPGRFSGRQFSNSRSEMNVSTLELGDSALYLCASSSTGLAGVNTQYFGPGTRLTVL.

The chain is built from TRBV19 and TRBJ2-2; 8 bases map to TRBD2. Looked up from germline, CDR1 is LNHDA and CDR2 is SQIVND (reference sequence). The CDR3 covers 15 residues. Trimming at V came to 3 bases and at J to 6 bases, leaving 6 bases not matched to a gene. CDR3 region: CASSIGREAAGELFF. CDR3 DNA: TGTGCCAGTAGTATTGGGCGGGAGGCCGCCGGGGAGCTGTTTTTT. The full variable domain, in which reference TRBV19 and TRBJ2-2 provide the parts outside the CDR3, is DGGITQSPKYLFRKEGQNVTLSCEQNLNHDAMYWYRQDPGQGLRLIYYSQIVNDFQKGDIAEGYSVSREKKESFPLTVTSAQKNPTAFYLCASSIGREAAGELFFGEGSRLTVL.

The CDR3 here is CASSFRNTEAFF. In nucleotides, the CDR3 is TGTGCCAGCAGCTTTCGGAACACTGAAGCTTTCTTT. The chain is built from TRBV11-3 and TRBJ1-1; D uncertain. V was shortened by 3 bases and J by 1 base, with 3 bases between the two germline ends. There are 12 residues in the CDR3. CDR1 SGHNT and CDR2 YENEEA come from the germline V gene.

J is TRBJ2-5 and V is TRBV4-2; TRBD2 aligns across 9 bases. V was clipped by 0 bases and J by 4 bases; unmatched bases: 6. The CDR3 is 16 residues long. CDR1 and CDR2 (germline): LGHNA, YNFKEQ. The CDR3 nucleotides are TGTGCCAGCAGCCAAGACAGGGCGGGGGGGCCAGAGACCCAGTACTTC. It specifies CASSQDRAGGPETQYF.

This sequence joins TRBV28 and TRBJ2-7; no firm D call. The V gene lost 1 base and the J gene lost 2 bases, with 12 bases spanning the gap. This CDR3 is 15 amino acids long. The germline gives CDR1 MDHEN, CDR2 SYDVKM. As DNA, the CDR3 is TGTGCCAGCAGTTTATCCTCAGTGAACCCCTACGAGCAGTACTTC. This gives the protein CASSLSSVNPYEQYF.

This clone was observed a few times. The chain employs TRBV4-2 and TRBJ2-3, with 8 bases aligning to TRBD2. Trimming at V came to 0 bases and at J to 4 bases, leaving 9 bases not matched to a gene. The V gene's germline CDR1 is LGHNA and CDR2 YNFKEQ. The CDR3 spans 17 residues. CDR3 protein: CASSQEFGRASADTQYF. The CDR3 coding sequence is TGTGCCAGCAGCCAAGAATTCGGGAGGGCCAGCGCAGATACGCAGTATTTT.